This TCR beta chain is from a study of T cell responses to AZD1222 COVID-19 vaccine. Study results and limitations: After two AZD1222 doses, spike-specific TCR breadth and depth rose versus day 0.

The assay was immunoSEQ multiplex PCR, and TCRdb's table has in-frame clones only and misses some. The sample lists 130,000 to 150,000 clones, around 90% occurring once. In this sample, this clone turned up once. No antigen is known for it. CDR1 and CDR2 (germline): MNHEY, SMNVEV (reference sequence). The CDR3 contains 13 residues. The germline V and J ends were trimmed by 8 bases and 4 bases, with 15 bases remaining between them. The clonotype was recovered from an adult in good health. The chain carries TRBV27 and TRBJ2-7, with D possibly being TRBD2 (6 bases). Sequenced here: peripheral blood, sampled on day 0 of MenACWY control vaccination. CDR3 sequence reads: CASFGRDRYEQYF. The CDR3 DNA is TGTGCCAGCTTTGGGCGGGACCGATACGAGCAGTACTTC.